These T cell receptor beta chains were read from a single sample in a study of spatial heterogeneity in lung cancer. TCRdb called the 5' RACE reads again in MiXCR, with one record for every CDR3 protein. The data contain 35,000 to 45,000 distinct CDR3 sequences, around 5% of them seen just once; the ten biggest clones take up 25%. The sequencing here drew on PBMCs, taken at surgery. The receptors derive from a female donor with early-stage non-small cell lung cancer. Each CDR3 is given with its conserved first and last residue. Fields, in order: V gene, D gene, J gene, clone size, CDR3 DNA, CDR3 protein. A D gene is named only where the DNA matches it firmly. Size is omitted from some rows. Given values are once, few, many or a class for expanded clones.

TRBV27	NA	TRBJ2-1	many	TGTGCCACCTCGGGTCGCTCCTACAATGAGCAGTTCTTC	CATSGRSYNEQFF
TRBV2	NA	TRBJ1-2	few	TGTGCCAGCAGTGCAGGGGAGAACTATGGCTACACCTTC	CASSAGENYGYTF
TRBV20-1	TRBD2	TRBJ2-1	many	TGCAGTGCTAGAGAGACTAGCGGGGGGTTCTACAATGAGCAGTTCTTC	CSARETSGGFYNEQFF
TRBV20-1	NA	TRBJ2-7	many	TGCAGTGCTAGCCAAGGGGGGGTTAGCCTCGAGCAGTACTTC	CSASQGGVSLEQYF
TRBV20-1	TRBD2	TRBJ2-7	few	TGCAGTGCCGAGGGACTAGACGGTTCCTACGAGCAGTACTTC	CSAEGLDGSYEQYF
TRBV18	NA	TRBJ1-5	NA	TGTGCCAGCTCACCGACGGGACACCCCAATCAGCCCCAGCATTTT	CASSPTGHPNQPQHF
TRBV20-1	NA	TRBJ2-3	few	TGCAGTGCTAGAGACCGGACTGGGTCCCAGAATACGCAGTATTTT	CSARDRTGSQNTQYF
TRBV12-3/TRBV12-4	NA	TRBJ2-4	many	TGTGCCAGCAGCCCCGGACGGCGATTAGCCAAAAACATTCAGTACTTC	CASSPGRRLAKNIQYF
TRBV28	NA	TRBJ2-2	many	TGTGCCAGCAGTTTATCAACGGGGCCCCTGAACACCGGGGAGCTGTTTTTT	CASSLSTGPLNTGELFF
TRBV12-5	TRBD1	TRBJ2-5	many	TGTGCTAGTGCCGGGGACAGGGGGCAGGAAGAGACCCAGTACTTC	CASAGDRGQEETQYF
TRBV12-3/TRBV12-4	NA	TRBJ1-2	many	TGTGCCAGCAGTTTGGGTCACTATGGCTACACCTTC	CASSLGHYGYTF
TRBV9	NA	TRBJ1-1	many	TGTGCCAGCACCAGGACAGATGGCCGGACGAACACTGAAGCTTTCTTT	CASTRTDGRTNTEAFF
TRBV9	NA	TRBJ2-2	few	TGTGCCACTTCGTTGGGGCAGTACACCGGGGAGCTGTTTTTT	CATSLGQYTGELFF
TRBV28	TRBD1	TRBJ2-3	many	TGTGCCAGCAGTTCCAGGCAGGGGGCGCAGTTTGCCGATACGCAGTATTTT	CASSSRQGAQFADTQYF
TRBV6-5	NA	TRBJ2-7	NA	TGTGCCAGCATCCAGGACAGCAGCTCCTACGAGCAGTACTTC	CASIQDSSSYEQYF
TRBV2	TRBD1	TRBJ1-1	many	TGTGCCAGCAGTGAGACAGGGATGAACACTGAAGCTTTCTTT	CASSETGMNTEAFF
TRBV5-6	NA	TRBJ1-2	many	TGTGCCAGCAGCTTGTATGGCGACAGAATATATGGCTACACCTTC	CASSLYGDRIYGYTF
TRBV5-1	NA	TRBJ2-3	many	TGCGCCAGCAGCTTGCTGAGGGCAGGCACAGATACGCAGTATTTT	CASSLLRAGTDTQYF
TRBV5-1	TRBD1	TRBJ2-1	many	TGCGCCAGCAGCTTCCTCCGAGCTGGACAGGGGTCCTACAATGAGCAGTTCTTC	CASSFLRAGQGSYNEQFF
TRBV6-5	NA	TRBJ2-2	NA	TGTGCCAGCAGTTACTGGCCCGGGGAGCTGTTTTTT	CASSYWPGELFF
TRBV6-4	NA	TRBJ2-2	many	TGTGCCAGCAGTGACAAAAACACCGGGGAGCTGTTTTTT	CASSDKNTGELFF
TRBV7-8	TRBD2	TRBJ2-1	many	TGTGCCAGCAGCCCCACCGGGGGGGTTGATAATGAGCAGTTCTTC	CASSPTGGVDNEQFF
TRBV27	NA	TRBJ1-5	NA	TGTGCCAGCAGTCCGACAGCTAGCAATCAGCCCCAGCATTTT	CASSPTASNQPQHF
TRBV10-3	NA	TRBJ2-3	medium-sized	TGTGCCATCAACCCCAGGGGAGTGGAAACAGATACGCAGTATTTT	CAINPRGVETDTQYF
TRBV5-4	TRBD1	TRBJ1-2	NA	TGTGCCAGCAGCAGACCCTTAATCCGGGACAGGGGGTCCTATGGCTACACCTTC	CASSRPLIRDRGSYGYTF
TRBV20-1	TRBD1	TRBJ1-6	many	TGCAGTGCTATTTGGGGACAGGGAAGGACCTATAATTCACCCCTCCACTTT	CSAIWGQGRTYNSPLHF
TRBV29-1	TRBD2	TRBJ2-1	many	TGCAGCGTTGAAGTGGTTAGCGGGGGGGCCTACAATGAGCAGTTCTTC	CSVEVVSGGAYNEQFF
TRBV28	NA	TRBJ1-1	many	TGTGCCAGCAGCCGACAAATCACTGAAGCTTTCTTT	CASSRQITEAFF
TRBV6-6	NA	TRBJ1-2	many	TGTGCCAGCAGTTATAGTCTGGGCTACACCTTC	CASSYSLGYTF
TRBV5-1	NA	TRBJ1-6	NA	TGCGCCAGCAGCTTGGACGACACAACATCACCCCTCCACTTT	CASSLDDTTSPLHF
TRBV12-3/TRBV12-4	NA	TRBJ2-5	many	TGTGCCAGCAGCCCCGGAGGGAGCCAAGAGACCCAGTACTTC	CASSPGGSQETQYF
TRBV5-1	NA	TRBJ2-7	many	TGCGCCAGCAGCCCCGGGGGCAAGAACTACGAGCAGTACTTC	CASSPGGKNYEQYF
TRBV18	NA	TRBJ2-7	many	TGTGCCAGCTCACCACCAACAGGCCAGGGGGGCGAGCAGTACTTC	CASSPPTGQGGEQYF
TRBV20-1	NA	TRBJ2-3	many	TGCAGTGGCTTGGGAGATACGCAGTATTTT	CSGLGDTQYF
TRBV12-3/TRBV12-4	NA	TRBJ1-2	NA	TGTGCCAGCAGCACCCATCTGGGCAACCCCTATGGCTACACCTTC	CASSTHLGNPYGYTF
TRBV6-5	TRBD1	TRBJ1-4	few	TGTGCCAGCTCTCGTCTCGGGGTAGGGGGCCTTAATGAGGGAAAACTGTTTTTT	CASSRLGVGGLNEGKLFF
TRBV7-9	NA	TRBJ1-2	many	TGTGCCAGCAGTCGGGACCTACGAGGCTACACCTTC	CASSRDLRGYTF
TRBV3-1	NA	TRBJ1-2	few	TGTGCCAGCAGCCAAGTACAGGCGGGCTATGGCTACACCTTC	CASSQVQAGYGYTF
TRBV7-2	NA	TRBJ1-5	many	TGTGCCAGCAGCTTAGACCCGGTGGGTCAGCCCCAGCATTTT	CASSLDPVGQPQHF
TRBV10-3	TRBD1	TRBJ2-4	many	TGTGCCATCAGAGGACAGGGCCAAAACATTCAGTACTTC	CAIRGQGQNIQYF